A selection of T cell receptor beta chains follows, all from one sample in a study of T-cell memory formation after mild COVID-19. From the 5' RACE reads, TCRdb called clonotypes with MiXCR, one entry per CDR3 protein. The table has some 440,000 distinct CDR3 sequences, around a quarter seen once. Material for sequencing was PBMCs or a T cell subset sorted from them (not recorded which). All receptors derive from an adult woman who had mild COVID-19 (a few samples of this study predate the infection). Cell type and time point are not known. Both conserved end residues are part of each CDR3. The order of the fields is V gene, D gene, J gene, clone size, CDR3 DNA, CDR3 protein. A D gene is named only where the DNA matches it firmly. Size is omitted from some rows. Given values are once, few, many or a class for expanded clones.

v_call: TRBV20-1; d_call: TRBD1; j_call: TRBJ1-2; clone_size: many; cdr3_nt: TGCAGTCTAAAAAGCGACAGGGGGCGTAGTGGCTACACCTTC; cdr3_aa: CSLKSDRGRSGYTF
v_call: TRBV6-1; d_call: NA; j_call: TRBJ2-1; clone_size: few; cdr3_nt: TGTGCCAGCAGTCTCACCGGGACTCCCGCCAATGAGCAGTTCTTC; cdr3_aa: CASSLTGTPANEQFF
v_call: TRBV25-1; d_call: NA; j_call: TRBJ1-1; clone_size: few; cdr3_nt: TGTGCCAGCAGGGGGGCGGGGAACACTGAAGCTTTCTTT; cdr3_aa: CASRGAGNTEAFF
v_call: TRBV4-1; d_call: NA; j_call: TRBJ2-1; clone_size: few; cdr3_nt: TGCGCCAGCAGCCAAGGGTGGCAGGGGACTAACAATGAGCAGTTCTTC; cdr3_aa: CASSQGWQGTNNEQFF
v_call: TRBV2; d_call: TRBD2; j_call: TRBJ2-3; clone_size: NA; cdr3_nt: TGTGCCAGCAGCGGACTAGCGGGGGCCACAGATACGCAGTATTTT; cdr3_aa: CASSGLAGATDTQYF
v_call: TRBV11-2; d_call: NA; j_call: TRBJ2-1; clone_size: NA; cdr3_nt: TGTGCCAGCAGCTTAGGTCTTAGCGGTACCTACAATGAGCAGTTCTTC; cdr3_aa: CASSLGLSGTYNEQFF
v_call: TRBV12-3/TRBV12-4; d_call: NA; j_call: TRBJ1-5; clone_size: NA; cdr3_nt: TGTGCCAGCAGTTTACCCCGGACCAGCAATCAGCCCCAGCATTTT; cdr3_aa: CASSLPRTSNQPQHF
v_call: TRBV11-3; d_call: NA; j_call: TRBJ2-2; clone_size: NA; cdr3_nt: TGTGCCAGCAGCTTAGGAGAGTACGGGGAGCTGTTTTTT; cdr3_aa: CASSLGEYGELFF
v_call: TRBV25-1; d_call: TRBD1; j_call: TRBJ2-1; clone_size: NA; cdr3_nt: TGTGCCAGCAGGGAAACAGGGGTTGCTTACAATGAGCAGTTCTTC; cdr3_aa: CASRETGVAYNEQFF
v_call: TRBV20-1; d_call: TRBD2; j_call: TRBJ2-2; clone_size: NA; cdr3_nt: TGCAGTGCATCGACTAGCGGGAGGGAAGGGGCCGGGGAGCTGTTTTTT; cdr3_aa: CSASTSGREGAGELFF
v_call: TRBV12-3/TRBV12-4; d_call: TRBD2; j_call: TRBJ2-3; clone_size: few; cdr3_nt: TGTGCCAGCGTGATTAGCGGGGGCCTCACAGATACGCAGTATTTT; cdr3_aa: CASVISGGLTDTQYF
v_call: TRBV18; d_call: TRBD1; j_call: TRBJ2-1; clone_size: NA; cdr3_nt: TGTGCCAGCTCACCACAGGGACAGGGATACTACAATGAGCAGTTCTTC; cdr3_aa: CASSPQGQGYYNEQFF
v_call: TRBV19; d_call: NA; j_call: TRBJ2-3; clone_size: NA; cdr3_nt: TGTGCCAGTAGGGAGTCGCGGAGTACGCAGTATTTT; cdr3_aa: CASRESRSTQYF
v_call: TRBV19; d_call: TRBD1; j_call: TRBJ1-1; clone_size: few; cdr3_nt: TGTGCCAGTAGTGACCGGACAGGGGGACGTACTGAAGCTTTCTTT; cdr3_aa: CASSDRTGGRTEAFF
v_call: TRBV6-2/TRBV6-3; d_call: NA; j_call: TRBJ1-1; clone_size: NA; cdr3_nt: TGTGCCAGCAGTTACCGACAGCCGAACACTGAAGCTTTCTTT; cdr3_aa: CASSYRQPNTEAFF
v_call: TRBV6-5; d_call: NA; j_call: TRBJ1-6; clone_size: NA; cdr3_nt: TGTGCCAGCGGACTACTTTCACCCCTCCACTTT; cdr3_aa: CASGLLSPLHF
v_call: TRBV20-1; d_call: TRBD1; j_call: TRBJ2-3; clone_size: few; cdr3_nt: TGCAGTGCTCCGAGAGGGACAGCGAGCACAGATACGCAGTATTTT; cdr3_aa: CSAPRGTASTDTQYF
v_call: TRBV6-1; d_call: NA; j_call: TRBJ2-2; clone_size: NA; cdr3_nt: TGTGCCAGCAGTAAAGGCTTTGGGACGGTCACCGGGGAGCTGTTTTTT; cdr3_aa: CASSKGFGTVTGELFF
v_call: TRBV6-5; d_call: NA; j_call: TRBJ1-1; clone_size: few; cdr3_nt: TGTGCCAGCAGTTACTCCGGCGGGAACACTGAAGCTTTCTTT; cdr3_aa: CASSYSGGNTEAFF
v_call: TRBV6-2/TRBV6-3; d_call: TRBD1; j_call: TRBJ2-7; clone_size: few; cdr3_nt: TGTGCCAGCAGTAAGACAGGGGAACCCTCCGGAGAGCAGTACTTC; cdr3_aa: CASSKTGEPSGEQYF
v_call: TRBV15; d_call: NA; j_call: TRBJ2-1; clone_size: few; cdr3_nt: TGTGCCACCAGCAGAGATTTTGGAATAGCCAATAACGAGTACAATGAGCAGTTCTTC; cdr3_aa: CATSRDFGIANNEYNEQFF
v_call: TRBV7-9; d_call: NA; j_call: TRBJ1-5; clone_size: few; cdr3_nt: TGTGCCAGCAGCTTAAGCTGGGGTCAGCCCCAGCATTTT; cdr3_aa: CASSLSWGQPQHF